This is a list of T cell receptor beta chains from one sample in a study of CD8 T cells in ankylosing spondylitis. TCRdb used MiXCR to reprocess the 5' RACE reads, holding one entry per CDR3 protein. The sample holds about 800,000 distinct CDR3 sequences, approximately 12% seen once. Material for sequencing was blood, either unsorted or a sorted T cell fraction (not recorded which). These receptors were taken from a male donor with ankylosing spondylitis. CDR3s include the opening cysteine and the closing phenylalanine or tryptophan. D genes are given only for firm matches. The size of a clone is reported for some rows only, either as once, few or many, or as a class for expanded clones.

D gene,J gene,V gene,clone size,CDR3 protein,CDR3 DNA
TRBD1,TRBJ1-3,TRBV29-1,many,CSVLGQADSGNTIYF,TGCAGCGTCCTTGGACAGGCTGACTCTGGAAACACCATATATTTT
NA,TRBJ2-4,TRBV5-1,few,CASSRDQKNIQYF,TGCGCCAGCAGCCGGGATCAAAAAAACATTCAGTACTTC
TRBD1,TRBJ2-5,TRBV6-5,NA,CASSYLKTGGSGTQYF,TGTGCCAGCAGTTACCTAAAGACAGGGGGCTCAGGGACCCAGTACTTC
NA,TRBJ2-4,TRBV4-2,few,CASSQVTGQGNIQYF,TGTGCCAGCAGCCAAGTAACAGGGCAGGGGAACATTCAGTACTTC
TRBD2,TRBJ2-1,TRBV24-1,NA,CATSDPSFTGGPYNEQFF,TGTGCCACCAGTGATCCTTCTTTTACGGGGGGACCCTACAATGAGCAGTTCTTC
NA,TRBJ2-6,TRBV7-2,NA,CASSFQVSGANVLTF,TGTGCCAGCAGCTTCCAGGTCTCTGGGGCCAACGTCCTGACTTTC
TRBD2,TRBJ2-1,TRBV20-1,NA,CSALAGGSYNEGQFF,TGCAGTGCTTTAGCGGGGGGGTCCTACAATGAGGGGCAGTTCTTC
NA,TRBJ2-1,TRBV6-1,NA,CASSPRGAGEQFF,TGTGCCAGCAGCCCACGGGGGGCTGGCGAGCAGTTCTTC
TRBD2,TRBJ2-3,TRBV11-1,many,CASSLGSSGGATDTQYF,TGTGCCAGCAGCTTAGGTTCTAGCGGGGGGGCCACAGATACGCAGTATTTT
NA,TRBJ2-1,TRBV4-2,NA,CASSQDVVRNEQFF,TGTGCCAGCAGCCAAGACGTGGTCAGAAATGAGCAGTTCTTC
NA,TRBJ1-5,TRBV4-1,NA,CASSQDRQTSKHF,TGCGCCAGCAGCCAAGATCGGCAGACCTCAAAGCATTTT
NA,TRBJ1-1,TRBV6-5,NA,CASSYRPGTVNTEAFF,TGTGCCAGCAGTTACCGGCCTGGGACGGTGAACACTGAAGCTTTCTTT
NA,TRBJ1-1,TRBV12-3/TRBV12-4,NA,CASTISGVNTEAFF,TGTGCCAGCACCATCTCAGGGGTAAACACTGAAGCTTTCTTT
NA,TRBJ2-7,TRBV20-1,NA,CSARGTSWSYEQYF,TGCAGTGCTAGAGGAACTAGTTGGTCCTACGAGCAGTACTTC
NA,TRBJ2-1,TRBV6-1,few,CASSLRGLLDEQFF,TGTGCCAGCAGTCTCAGGGGACTCTTAGATGAGCAGTTCTTC
TRBD2,TRBJ2-1,TRBV5-1,many,CASSRTSGRDNEQFF,TGCGCCAGCAGCAGGACTAGCGGGAGGGACAATGAGCAGTTCTTC
NA,TRBJ1-5,TRBV10-3,NA,CAINGGPNQPQHF,TGTGCCATCAATGGGGGACCAAATCAGCCCCAGCATTTT
TRBD2,TRBJ2-3,TRBV20-1,few,CSASGTSGRIDTQYF,TGCAGTGCTAGTGGGACTAGCGGGAGGATCGATACGCAGTATTTT